Each of the 21 T cell receptor beta chains below was sequenced from the same sample in a study of blood T cell repertoires in COVID-19. TCRdb keeps only in-frame clones here, not all; method: immunoSEQ multiplex PCR. The sample lists 230,000 or so clones, 90% occurring once. Material for sequencing was peripheral blood. Source of these receptors: a woman aged 55-75 years with COVID-19, enrolled during active disease.

The chain is built from TRBV27 and TRBJ1-2, with 7 bases matching TRBD1. V gave up 6 bases and J gave up 8 bases; unmatched junction bases: 9. Germline V gives CDR1 MNHEY, CDR2 SMNVEV (reference sequence). The CDR3 loop spans 13 amino acids. DNA of the CDR3: TGTGCCAGCAGACAAGACAGGGAAGAGGGCTACACCTTC. It is translated as CASRQDREEGYTF.

V usage is TRBV29-1 and J usage is TRBJ1-1; the match to TRBD1 covers 10 bases. CDR3 length equals 14 residues. The trim removed 4 bases at V and 8 bases at J, leaving 10 bases unmatched. Germline V gene lookup returns CDR1 SQVTM and CDR2 ANQGSEA. CDR3 sequence: CSVARDPGQGEAFF. The CDR3 DNA reads as TGCAGCGTTGCTAGAGACCCGGGACAGGGGGAAGCTTTCTTT. Filled out from reference TRBV29-1 and TRBJ1-1, the complete variable domain reads SAVISQKPSRDICQRGTSLTIQCQVDSQVTMMFWYRQQPGQSLTLIATANQGSEATYESGFVIDKFPISRPNLTFSTLTVSNMSPEDSSIYLCSVARDPGQGEAFFGQGTRLTVV.

The rearrangement links TRBV14 to TRBJ1-2, with D tentatively TRBD1 (6 bases). Looked up from germline, CDR1 is SGHDN and CDR2 is FVKESK. This CDR3 region has 14 residues. V dropped 4 bases and J dropped 3 bases, with 12 bases sitting between them. The CDR3 loop reads CASSLMGADYGYTF. CDR3 sequence (DNA): TGTGCCAGCAGCCTCATGGGGGCCGACTATGGCTACACCTTC.

This clone showed up just once. The rearrangement uses TRBV6-1 and TRBJ2-1; D is perhaps TRBD2 (5 bases). Germline CDR1 and CDR2: MNHNS and SASEGT. The CDR3 runs to 17 residues. With 0 bases removed from V and 0 bases from J, the gap between germline ends came to 12 bases. CDR3: CASSEALGLSSYNEQFF. CDR3 sequence (DNA): TGTGCCAGCAGTGAAGCGCTTGGACTGAGCTCCTACAATGAGCAGTTCTTC.

The V gene is TRBV7-2, the J gene TRBJ2-7, with TRBD1 matching 7 bases. Germline V CDR1 and CDR2: SGHTA, FQGNSA. The CDR3 length is 14 residues. With V trimmed by 4 bases and J by 5 bases, 8 bases remained unmatched. CDR3 in DNA: TGTGCCAGCAGCTACCTGACAGGGTTACACGAGCAGTACTTC. It codes for CASSYLTGLHEQYF.

CDR3 sequence: CASTGGNEQYF. CDR3 DNA: TGTGCCAGCACCGGGGGAAACGAGCAGTACTTC. V and J are TRBV25-1 and TRBJ2-7, with D possibly being TRBD2 (6 bases). V lost 7 bases and J lost 5, with 9 bases in between. Germline V gene sequence: CDR1 MGHDK, CDR2 SYGVNS. This CDR3 spans 11 amino acids.

The V gene is TRBV27, the J gene TRBJ2-1; tentative D call: TRBD2 (7 bases). Germline CDR1 and CDR2: MNHEY and SMNVEV (reference sequence). V was trimmed by 1 base and J by 8 bases, leaving 9 bases between them. This CDR3 is 13 amino acids long. The chain's CDR3 is CASSLWGGDEQFF. The CDR3, as DNA: TGTGCCAGCAGTTTATGGGGGGGCGATGAGCAGTTCTTC.

A word on this clone: The junction departs from the called germline gene at one end, perhaps through a read error. The chain employs TRBV4-1 and TRBJ2-2; perhaps TRBD2 as D (7 bases). CDR1 MGHRA and CDR2 YSYEKL come from the germline V gene. The CDR3 is made up of 17 amino acids. The CDR3 region is CASSRAGARGNAGELFF. The DNA of the CDR3 is TGCGCCAGCAGCCGGGCGGGGGCGCGAGGGAACGCCGGGGAGCTGTTTTTT.

This chain uses TRBV15 with TRBJ1-2, with a weak D call TRBD1 (6 bases). Trimming stripped 3 bases from V and 4 bases from J, with 15 bases between. Germline assignment: CDR1 LNHNV and CDR2 YYDKDF (reference sequence). The CDR3 extends over 15 amino acids. The DNA of the CDR3 is TGTGCCACCAGCAGTGGCCAGGGGCAAATCTATGGCTACACCTTC. This sequence encodes CATSSGQGQIYGYTF.

The chain is built from TRBV7-3 and TRBJ2-2; 10 nucleotides align to TRBD2. Germline lookup yields CDR1 SGHTA and CDR2 FQGTGA. The CDR3 is 16 amino acids. Trimming removed 5 bases from V and 4 bases from J; junction bases left unmatched: 7. CDR3 region: CASSKGGTSVTGELFF. For the CDR3, the DNA is TGTGCCAGCAGCAAAGGTGGGACTAGCGTCACCGGGGAGCTGTTTTTT.

As to this clone: The limits of the CDR3 on the DNA are not certain, so only TCRdb's listed CDR3 is given. The J gene is TRBJ2-7, the V gene TRBV21-1; the table's D gene call, TRBD1, was not cross checked with the DNA. TRBV21-1 is marked as a pseudogene. Termini included, the CDR3 measures 16 amino acids. This CDR3 reads CASSIYWGQGAYEQYF.

The gene calls are TRBV7-9 and TRBJ2-1, with unresolved D. The CDR3 is made up of 14 amino acids. Between the trimmed V and J ends, which lost 5 bases and 2 bases, there was a span of 10 bases. The germline V gene encodes CDR1 SEHNR and CDR2 FQNEAQ (reference sequence). The CDR3 sequence is CASSESVTYNEQFF. CDR3 nucleotide sequence: TGTGCCAGCAGCGAGTCTGTGACCTACAATGAGCAGTTCTTC.

The chain joins TRBV6-5 to TRBJ1-6; TRBD1 aligns across 8 bases. With 7 bases clipped from V and 6 bases from J, the junction kept 8 bases outside the gene matches. Germline lookup yields CDR1 MNHEY and CDR2 SVGAGI. The CDR3 is 15 residues long. CDR3 in amino acids: CASTAQGQGNSPLHF. CDR3 nucleotides: TGTGCCAGCACCGCCCAAGGACAGGGTAATTCACCCCTCCACTTT.

CDR3 residues: CASSQGQGETQYF. The CDR3 DNA reads TGCGCCAGCAGCCAGGGACAAGGAGAGACCCAGTACTTC. The chain combines TRBV4-1 with TRBJ2-5; maybe TRBD1 (6 bases). CDR1 and CDR2 from the germline V gene are MGHRA and YSYEKL. This CDR3 comprises 13 residues. The V end lost 3 bases, the J end lost 4 bases, and 9 bases lay between the germline ends.

A remark on this clone: This CDR3 is also generated by other DNA sequences in the sample. The chain employs TRBV18 and TRBJ2-1; 8 positions match TRBD2. CDR3 length equals 14 residues. Losses at the gene ends were 3 bases for V and 3 bases for J; bases not matched to a gene: 1. Germline-derived CDR1 and CDR2 are KGHSH and LQKENI. The CDR3 loop is CASSPSGGYNEQFF. CDR3 nucleotides: TGTGCCAGCTCACCCAGCGGGGGCTACAATGAGCAGTTCTTC.

This chain connects TRBV19 to TRBJ2-2; possible D gene TRBD2, 5 bases. V was cut by 1 base and J by 4 bases, with 16 bases left in between. The CDR3 has 17 residues. Per germline, CDR1 LNHDA and CDR2 SQIVND (reference sequence). CDR3 in amino acids: CASSIVVGRGSTGELFF. The CDR3 nucleotides read TGTGCCAGTAGTATAGTGGTAGGGAGAGGTAGCACCGGGGAGCTGTTTTTT.

This rearrangement joins TRBV12-2 to TRBJ2-5; the D call TRBD2 from the table was never checked on the DNA. TRBV12-2 is shown as a pseudogene. The CDR3 sequence is 15 residues long. The CDR3 sequence: CASGRTSPLEETQYF. The CDR3 DNA sequence: TGTGCAAGTGGGAGGACTAGCCCCTTAGAAGAGACCCAGTACTTC.

The chain employs TRBV7-9 and TRBJ1-1; D uncertain. Trimming removed 4 bases at V and 12 bases at J, with 9 bases between. CDR1 is SEHNR, CDR2 FQNEAQ, per germline (reference sequence). The CDR3 totals 10 residues. The CDR3 here is CASSSGNSFF. CDR3 DNA sequence: TGTGCCAGCAGCTCCGGTAACTCTTTCTTT.

This rearrangement joins TRBV6-5 to TRBJ1-1; tentative D call: TRBD1 (5 bases). The germline V and J ends were trimmed by 6 bases and 4 bases, with 12 bases remaining between them. CDR1 and CDR2 from the germline V gene are MNHEY and SVGAGI. The CDR3 is made up of 13 amino acids. The CDR3 spells CASRTSRATEAFF. CDR3 nucleotide sequence: TGTGCCAGCAGAACCTCCAGGGCCACTGAAGCTTTCTTT.

A note on this clone: Additional DNA sequences in this sample encode the identical CDR3. V gene TRBV5-1 combines with J gene TRBJ1-4, with no clear D. The CDR3 is made up of 14 amino acids. CDR1 is SGHRS, CDR2 YFSETQ, per germline. V lost 0 bases to trimming and J lost 0 bases, with 3 bases between them. The CDR3 is CASSLGATNEKLFF. The DNA for the CDR3 is TGCGCCAGCAGCTTGGGAGCAACTAATGAAAAACTGTTTTTT.

The gene calls are TRBV5-1 and TRBJ1-2, with 8 bases that match TRBD1. CDR1 and CDR2 from the germline V gene are SGHRS and YFSETQ. This CDR3 is 16 amino acids long. Trimming cost V 2 bases and J 4 bases; bases outside gene matches: 10. The chain's CDR3 is CASSLQGEASFYGYTF. CDR3 in DNA: TGCGCCAGCAGCTTACAGGGGGAGGCTTCGTTCTATGGCTACACCTTC.